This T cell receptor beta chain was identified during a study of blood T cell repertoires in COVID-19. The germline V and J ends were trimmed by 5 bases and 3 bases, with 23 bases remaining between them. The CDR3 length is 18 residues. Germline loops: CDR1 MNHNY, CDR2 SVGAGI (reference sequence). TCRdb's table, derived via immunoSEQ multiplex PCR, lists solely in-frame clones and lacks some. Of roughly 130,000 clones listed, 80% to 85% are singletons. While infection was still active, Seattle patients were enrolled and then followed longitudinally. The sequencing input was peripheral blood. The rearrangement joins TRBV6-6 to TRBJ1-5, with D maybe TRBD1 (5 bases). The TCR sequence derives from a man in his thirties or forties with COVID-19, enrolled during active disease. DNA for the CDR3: TGTGCCAGCAGTCCCGATCCTCCCGACAGTGAGTACAATCAGCCCCAGCATTTT. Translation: CASSPDPPDSEYNQPQHF.